These 7 T cell receptor beta chains came from one sample sequenced in a study of cytomegalovirus exposure and HLA in healthy donors. The assay was immunoSEQ multiplex PCR, and TCRdb's table has in-frame clones only and misses some. The sample has about 110,000 clones, over 75% seen once. Input material: PBMCs. The receptors shown here come from a woman between 18 and 30 years old in good health and CMV-seronegative.

The V and J genes are TRBV4-2 and TRBJ2-7, with TRBD1 matching over 8 bases. The CDR3 contains 17 residues. In germline, CDR1 is LGHNA, CDR2 YNFKEQ. The V segment lost 1 base and the J segment 6 bases; nucleotides outside the gene matches: 14. For the CDR3, the DNA is TGTGCCAGCAGCCAAGTCATTATCCGGACAGGGATGGGCGAGCAGTACTTC. Amino acids: CASSQVIIRTGMGEQYF.

CDR3 loop: CASSSRDRDADTQYF. The CDR3 region has the DNA TGTGCCAGCAGCTCCCGGGACAGGGATGCAGATACGCAGTATTTT. The chain recombines TRBV5-4 with TRBJ2-3; 9 nucleotides align to TRBD1. The CDR3 runs to 15 residues. Per germline, CDR1 SGHNT and CDR2 YYREEE (reference sequence). V lost 3 bases, J lost 4 bases, and 6 bases stayed unmatched.

The V gene is TRBV7-2, the J gene TRBJ2-7; 9 bases agree with TRBD2. V was pared by 3 bases and J by 2 bases, with 2 bases of the junction left unmatched. CDR1 and CDR2 from the germline V gene are SGHTA and FQGNSA. The CDR3 totals 14 residues. The CDR3 DNA sequence: TGTGCCAGCAGCTTTGGCGGGGGGGCCTACGAGCAGTACTTC. It specifies CASSFGGGAYEQYF.

This clone has just one count. CDR3 bases: TGTGCCAGCAGTTACTCGACAGGGAGAGAAACTGAAGCTTTCTTT. This translates into CASSYSTGRETEAFF. The genes are TRBV6-6 and TRBJ1-1; TRBD1 matches 7 bases. Germline V gives CDR1 MNHNY, CDR2 SVGAGI (reference sequence). J gave up 5 bases and V 0 bases, and 6 bases lay outside the gene matches. The CDR3 loop spans 15 amino acids.

The gene calls are TRBV29-1 and TRBJ1-2; a possible D gene is TRBD1 (5 bases). In germline, CDR1 is SQVTM, CDR2 ANQGSEA. The CDR3 is 12 amino acids. V lost 3 bases and J 3 bases, leaving 8 bases between the germline ends. CDR3 loop: CSVEGQDYGYTF. DNA of the CDR3: TGCAGCGTTGAGGGGCAGGACTATGGCTACACCTTC. Full variable domain (missing parts from reference TRBV29-1 and TRBJ1-2): SAVISQKPSRDICQRGTSLTIQCQVDSQVTMMFWYRQQPGQSLTLIATANQGSEATYESGFVIDKFPISRPNLTFSTLTVSNMSPEDSSIYLCSVEGQDYGYTFGSGTRLTVV.

This chain connects TRBV18 to TRBJ1-1; 7 positions agree with TRBD1. Germline assignment: CDR1 KGHSH and CDR2 LQKENI. V lost 3 bases to trimming and J lost 1 base; unmatched junction nucleotides: 8. This CDR3 is built from 16 residues. The CDR3 DNA is TGTGCCAGCTCACCGGCTATCGACAGGGCGAACACTGAAGCTTTCTTT. This translates into CASSPAIDRANTEAFF.

The chain joins TRBV5-1 to TRBJ1-2; TRBD1 matches at 7 bases. J was trimmed by 0 bases and V by 3 bases; bases with no gene match: 14. CDR1 is SGHRS and CDR2 is YFSETQ in the germline V gene. This CDR3 region has 18 residues. The CDR3 DNA sequence: TGCGCCAGCAGCTCCAGATGGCTCGGGACAGAAGCTAACTATGGCTACACCTTC. Translated, it gives CASSSRWLGTEANYGYTF.